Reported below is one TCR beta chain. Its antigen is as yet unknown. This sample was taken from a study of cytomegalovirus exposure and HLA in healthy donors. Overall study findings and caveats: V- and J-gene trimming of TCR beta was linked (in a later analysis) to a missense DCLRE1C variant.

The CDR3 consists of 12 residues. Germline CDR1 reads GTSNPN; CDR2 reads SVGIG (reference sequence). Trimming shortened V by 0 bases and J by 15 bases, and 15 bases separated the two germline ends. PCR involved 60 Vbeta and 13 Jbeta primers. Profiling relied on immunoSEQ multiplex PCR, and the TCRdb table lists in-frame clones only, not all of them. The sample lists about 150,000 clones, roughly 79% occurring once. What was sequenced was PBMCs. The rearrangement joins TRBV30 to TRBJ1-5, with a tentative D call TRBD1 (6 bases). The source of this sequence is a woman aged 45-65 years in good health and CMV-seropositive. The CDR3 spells CAWSVNEGTTHF. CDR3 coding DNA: TGTGCCTGGAGTGTAAATGAAGGGACAACGCATTTT.